The following is a TCR beta chain sequence with its context. The antigen is unknown. Treatment given: oral pan-JAK inhibitor, 5-10 mg twice daily. This entry is derived from a study of CD8+ T cells in alopecia areata. Across the whole study: Treated patients received oral tofacitinib, 5 to 10 mg twice daily. Study-level findings and limits: For baseline CD8+ expansion, any link to response stays uncertain with one nonresponder.

As the sequencing template, cDNA was produced by extracting RNA and reverse transcribing it. The method was immunoSEQ multiplex PCR; TCRdb's version includes in-frame clones alone and lacks a portion of them. Counted here are around 300,000 clones, over 45% occurring once; the ten biggest clones make up about 0.9%. Sequencing was performed on CD4+ T cells sorted from blood, taken around week 54, from a patient treated with tofacitinib. The sequence was collected from a human donor with alopecia areata.

CDR3 DNA sequence: TGCGCCAGCAGCCTAGTGGGCCGGATTAGCACAGATACGCAGTATTTT. Encoded protein: CASSLVGRISTDTQYF. This chain joins TRBV4-3 and TRBJ2-3; D remains ambiguous. This CDR3 has 16 residues. The V end was cut by 4 bases, the J end by 0 bases, with 14 bases between. Germline V lookup: CDR1 LGHNA, CDR2 YSLEER.